These T cell receptor beta chains were read from a single sample in a study of T cell repertoires in cytomegalovirus infection. Their cognate antigens are unknown. TCRdb used MiXCR to reprocess the reads, holding one entry per CDR3 protein. This table holds around 770,000 distinct CDR3 sequences, 29% found once. Material: cultured CD8+ T cells from PBMCs, obtained from culture after CMV antigen stimulation. Receptors were obtained from a human donor in good health (CMV status not recorded). Some clones in this sample may be carry-over from other donors' samples. Each CDR3 is given with its conserved first and last residue. The D gene is left open where the match is weak. Not every row has a clone size; where given, it reads once, few, many or a size class.

d_gene | j_gene | v_gene | abundance | len | CDR3aa | CDR3nt
- | TRBJ1-2 | TRBV27 | - | 15 | CASSPLPILNYGYTF | TGTGCCAGCAGCCCCCTCCCAATCCTTAACTATGGCTACACCTTC
- | TRBJ2-1 | TRBV7-9 | few | 13 | CASSQFLNNEQFF | TGTGCCAGCAGCCAATTCCTGAACAATGAGCAGTTCTTC
- | TRBJ1-2 | TRBV6-6 | - | 15 | CASSYSGQGNYGYTF | TGTGCCAGCAGTTACTCGGGGCAGGGTAACTATGGCTACACCTTC
- | TRBJ2-5 | TRBV7-6 | - | 12 | CASSHTGGTQYF | TGTGCCAGCAGCCACACGGGCGGGACCCAGTACTTC
- | TRBJ1-5 | TRBV7-6 | many | 14 | CASSLKESNQPQHF | TGTGCCAGCAGCTTAAAGGAGAGCAATCAGCCCCAGCATTTT
TRBD2 | TRBJ2-3 | TRBV12-3/TRBV12-4 | few | 14 | CASSTGLLLDTQYF | TGTGCCAGCAGCACGGGACTACTATTGGATACGCAGTATTTT
- | TRBJ2-1 | TRBV12-3/TRBV12-4 | many | 15 | CASSFTGPPYNEQFF | TGTGCCAGCAGTTTCACAGGACCTCCCTACAATGAGCAGTTCTTC
TRBD2 | TRBJ2-2 | TRBV12-3/TRBV12-4 | - | 14 | CASRSGLDTGELFF | TGTGCCAGCAGGTCGGGACTAGACACCGGGGAGCTGTTTTTT
TRBD1 | TRBJ2-1 | TRBV7-8 | many | 14 | CASSPGTGRNEQFF | TGTGCCAGCAGCCCAGGGACAGGGAGGAATGAGCAGTTCTTC
- | TRBJ2-4 | TRBV6-2/TRBV6-3 | few | 13 | CASSWYSKNIQYF | TGTGCCAGCAGTTGGTATTCCAAAAACATTCAGTACTTC
- | TRBJ1-2 | TRBV5-4 | few | 14 | CASSFGHPNYGYTF | TGTGCCAGCAGCTTCGGACACCCTAACTATGGCTACACCTTC
- | TRBJ1-4 | TRBV7-2 | many | 17 | CASSLVPPRGTNEKLFF | TGTGCCAGCAGCTTAGTACCCCCGAGAGGAACTAATGAAAAACTGTTTTTT
- | TRBJ1-4 | TRBV12-3/TRBV12-4 | - | 15 | CASSSRQSPSEKLFF | TGTGCCAGCAGTTCGAGACAGTCCCCCAGCGAAAAACTGTTTTTT
- | TRBJ1-4 | TRBV15 | - | 16 | CATSGPSPDGNEKLFF | TGTGCCACCAGCGGGCCTTCCCCGGACGGTAATGAAAAACTGTTTTTT
TRBD1 | TRBJ2-2 | TRBV4-3 | few | 16 | CASSQDGTGNTGELFF | TGCGCCAGCAGCCAAGATGGGACAGGGAACACCGGGGAGCTGTTTTTT
TRBD2 | TRBJ2-1 | TRBV10-3 | - | 14 | CAISASGGANEQFF | TGTGCCATCAGTGCTAGCGGGGGGGCCAATGAGCAGTTCTTC
- | TRBJ2-3 | TRBV7-6 | few | 12 | CASSLEGYTQYF | TGTGCCAGCAGCTTAGAGGGTTATACGCAGTATTTT
TRBD2 | TRBJ2-5 | TRBV4-1 | - | 15 | CASSQGGSYKETQYF | TGCGCCAGCAGCCAGGGGGGGAGCTATAAAGAGACCCAGTACTTC
TRBD2 | TRBJ2-5 | TRBV25-1 | - | 14 | CASSDPQGGETQYF | TGTGCCAGCAGTGACCCCCAGGGAGGGGAGACCCAGTACTTC
- | TRBJ2-1 | TRBV7-9 | - | 19 | CASSLAWAEQRNYYNEQFF | TGTGCCAGCAGCTTAGCGTGGGCAGAACAACGGAATTACTACAATGAGCAGTTCTTC
- | TRBJ2-3 | TRBV4-1 | - | 15 | CASSQYKMGQDTQYF | TGCGCCAGCAGCCAATATAAGATGGGACAAGATACGCAGTATTTT
- | TRBJ1-2 | TRBV27 | few | 15 | CASSSLPYRTYGYTF | TGTGCCAGCAGTTCCTTACCGTACAGGACCTATGGCTACACCTTC
- | TRBJ2-1 | TRBV11-2 | many | 16 | CASSAPPDSLYNEQFF | TGTGCCAGCAGCGCGCCCCCGGACAGTCTCTACAATGAGCAGTTCTTC
- | TRBJ2-5 | TRBV7-8 | many | 12 | CASSLEVETQYF | TGTGCCAGCAGCTTAGAGGTGGAGACCCAGTACTTC
TRBD2 | TRBJ2-1 | TRBV14 | - | 16 | CASSQVLAGGYNEQFF | TGTGCCAGCAGCCAAGTACTAGCGGGGGGGTACAATGAGCAGTTCTTC
TRBD2 | TRBJ2-3 | TRBV27 | many | 14 | CASSGLAGADTQYF | TGTGCCAGCAGCGGACTAGCGGGGGCCGATACGCAGTATTTT
TRBD2 | TRBJ2-3 | TRBV12-3/TRBV12-4 | few | 12 | CASSTGRNTQYF | TGTGCCAGCAGTACCGGGAGGAATACGCAGTATTTT
- | TRBJ1-6 | TRBV4-3 | - | 14 | CASSQAADRKALHF | TGCGCCAGCAGCCAAGCTGCGGACCGGAAGGCCCTCCACTTT
- | TRBJ1-3 | TRBV12-3/TRBV12-4 | - | 17 | CASSFLGGQSSGNTIYF | TGTGCCAGCAGTTTTCTCGGGGGACAAAGCTCTGGAAACACCATATATTTT
- | TRBJ1-1 | TRBV4-1 | few | 12 | CASSQDSGEAFF | TGCGCCAGCAGCCAAGATTCAGGGGAAGCTTTCTTT
TRBD2 | TRBJ2-2 | TRBV6-2/TRBV6-3 | - | 15 | CASSLDGLGGGELFF | TGTGCCAGCAGTCTAGATGGACTAGGAGGCGGGGAGCTGTTTTTT
TRBD1 | TRBJ2-2 | TRBV20-1 | few | 18 | CSARDRDSLIGNTGELFF | TGCAGTGCTAGAGACCGGGACAGTCTGATCGGAAACACCGGGGAGCTGTTTTTT
TRBD2 | TRBJ2-6 | TRBV9 | few | 15 | CASSVGGGGANVLTF | TGTGCCAGCAGCGTAGGGGGGGGTGGGGCCAACGTCCTGACTTTC
- | TRBJ2-5 | TRBV7-6 | - | 15 | CASSLMDTNQETQYF | TGTGCTAGCAGCTTGATGGACACCAACCAAGAGACCCAGTACTTC
- | TRBJ2-7 | TRBV6-2/TRBV6-3 | - | 18 | CASSYSIVSPGFRDEQYF | TGTGCCAGCAGTTACTCGATTGTCAGCCCTGGGTTTCGGGACGAGCAGTACTTC
- | TRBJ2-3 | TRBV3-1 | few | 17 | CASSQVGYRNSTDTQYF | TGTGCCAGCAGCCAAGTTGGTTACAGGAATAGCACAGATACGCAGTATTTT
TRBD1 | TRBJ2-5 | TRBV7-9 | many | 16 | CASSLSQGVEKETQYF | TGTGCCAGCAGCTTAAGCCAGGGGGTAGAAAAGGAGACCCAGTACTTC
- | TRBJ1-1 | TRBV29-1 | - | 12 | CSVVSPGAEAFF | TGCAGCGTTGTTTCTCCAGGGGCTGAAGCTTTCTTT
- | TRBJ1-3 | TRBV7-8 | many | 16 | CASSLPTDWYGNTIYF | TGTGCCAGCAGCTTACCGACCGACTGGTATGGAAACACCATATATTTT
- | TRBJ2-3 | TRBV6-6 | - | 14 | CASSYFGGQDTQYF | TGTGCCAGCAGTTACTTCGGGGGGCAAGATACGCAGTATTTT
- | TRBJ1-1 | TRBV5-1 | - | 13 | CASSLGDTTEAFF | TGCGCCAGCAGCTTGGGTGACACCACTGAAGCTTTCTTT
TRBD1 | TRBJ2-7 | TRBV7-3 | once | 12 | CASRTGRNEQYF | TGTGCCAGCAGGACAGGGAGAAACGAGCAGTACTTC
TRBD1 | TRBJ2-5 | TRBV12-3/TRBV12-4 | many | 15 | CASSLGTGGQETQYF | TGTGCCAGCAGTTTAGGGACAGGGGGCCAAGAGACCCAGTACTTC
TRBD1 | TRBJ1-1 | TRBV5-1 | - | 14 | CASSTGQGSAEAFF | TGCGCCAGCAGCACCGGACAGGGTTCCGCTGAAGCTTTCTTT
- | TRBJ2-2 | TRBV4-1 | few | 16 | CASSQDRLPNTGELFF | TGCGCCAGCAGCCAAGATCGGCTACCGAACACCGGGGAGCTGTTTTTT
- | TRBJ1-1 | TRBV11-2 | few | 12 | CASSLDQTEAFF | TGTGCCAGCAGCTTAGACCAGACTGAAGCTTTCTTT
- | TRBJ1-5 | TRBV28 | - | 19 | CASSFGGFGEGVPNQPQHF | TGTGCCAGCAGTTTTGGAGGTTTTGGGGAGGGGGTCCCCAATCAGCCCCAGCATTTT